These 7 T cell receptor beta chains were sequenced from one sample in a study of shared clonotypes between healthy human individuals. The protocol was immunoSEQ multiplex PCR, while the TCRdb copy is restricted to in-frame clones and leaves out a portion. The sample consists of 97,000 or so clones, roughly half of them appearing once. The sample comprised PBMCs. The source of these receptors is a woman in her forties in good health. Some clones in this sample may be carry-over from other donors' samples.

The genes are TRBV29-1 and TRBJ2-7; 12 bases fit TRBD1. Germline trimming cut 0 bases from V and 4 bases from J; bases unmatched to any gene: 4. CDR3 length: 15 residues. Germline CDR1 is SQVTM and CDR2 is ANQGSEA. The CDR3 DNA follows: TGCAGCGTTGAAGATAGGGACAGGGGGCTTTACGAGCAGTACTTC. Translated, it gives CSVEDRDRGLYEQYF.

This clone was observed many times. The chain uses TRBV15 and TRBJ2-2; 9 bases align to TRBD2. The CDR3 has 16 residues. The germline gives CDR1 LNHNV, CDR2 YYDKDF (reference sequence). V lost 0 bases, J lost 1 base, and 0 bases stayed unmatched. CDR3 in amino acids: CATSRDSGRNTGELFF. As DNA, the CDR3 is TGTGCCACCAGCAGAGATAGCGGGAGGAACACCGGGGAGCTGTTTTTT.

The chain links TRBV5-4 to TRBJ2-5; 9 bases map to TRBD1. The DNA end is a closer match to TRBJ2-7, so the J assignment may be wrong. CDR1 is SGHNT and CDR2 is YYREEE in the germline V gene (reference sequence). The CDR3 length is 13 residues. In nucleotides, the CDR3 is TGTGCCAGCAGCCGACAGGGGGCCTACGAGCAGTACTTC. Translated: CASSRQGAYEQYF.

The chain is built from TRBV5-6 and TRBJ2-7, with D possibly matching TRBD2 (6 bases). V was pared by 7 bases and J by 4 bases, with 21 bases between. Germline V gene data show CDR1 as SGHDT and CDR2 as YYEEEE. The CDR3 runs 15 residues. Written as DNA, the CDR3 is TGTGCCAGCCCTCGTTCTCCCAGGGAGGTTTACGAGCAGTACTTC. Amino acids: CASPRSPREVYEQYF.

The chain recombines TRBV7-9 with TRBJ1-1; no definite D call. The V gene lost 1 base and the J gene lost 6 bases, with 9 bases spanning the gap. CDR1 SEHNR and CDR2 FQNEAQ come from the germline V gene (reference sequence). CDR3 length: 13 residues. The CDR3 here is CASSLEIGAEAFF. The CDR3 region has the DNA TGTGCCAGCAGCTTAGAGATAGGCGCTGAAGCTTTCTTT.

The chain is built from TRBV10-3 and TRBJ1-5; 9 bases agree with TRBD1. The ends lost 2 bases at V and 6 bases at J; junction bases unmatched: 2. Germline V gives CDR1 ENHRY, CDR2 SYGVKD. The CDR3 consists of 14 residues. For the CDR3, the DNA is TGTGCCATCAGTGAGGGGACAGGGATTCAGCCCCAGCATTTT. It yields the protein CAISEGTGIQPQHF.

The rearrangement uses TRBV4-3 and TRBJ2-5; 7 positions agree with TRBD2. TRBJ2-7 matches the DNA end more closely, so the J call is doubtful. The germline V gene has CDR1 LGHNA and CDR2 YSLEER. The length of the CDR3 is 17 residues. CDR3 DNA sequence: TGCGCCAGCAGCCAAGGAGCGGGCAGCGGGGTCCGCTACGAGCAGTACTTC. Its protein product is CASSQGAGSGVRYEQYF.